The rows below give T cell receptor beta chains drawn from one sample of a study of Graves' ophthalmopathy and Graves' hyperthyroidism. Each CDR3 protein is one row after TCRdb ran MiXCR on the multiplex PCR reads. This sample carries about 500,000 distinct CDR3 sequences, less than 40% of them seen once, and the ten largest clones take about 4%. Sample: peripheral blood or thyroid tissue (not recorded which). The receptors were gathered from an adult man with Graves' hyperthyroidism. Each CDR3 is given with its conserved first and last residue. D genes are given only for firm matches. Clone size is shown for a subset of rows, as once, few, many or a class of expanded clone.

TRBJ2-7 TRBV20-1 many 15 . TGCAGTGCTAGTCCCGTGGCCTCGCGGGGGCTCGAGCAGTACTTC CSASPVASRGLEQYF
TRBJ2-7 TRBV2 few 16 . TGTGCCAGCAGTGCTCTTTCGGAGGGGACCGACTACGAGCAGTACTTC CASSALSEGTDYEQYF
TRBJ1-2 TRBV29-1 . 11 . TGCAGCTTGGGAACCAACTATGGCTACACCTTC CSLGTNYGYTF
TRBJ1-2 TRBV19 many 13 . TGTGCCAGTAGTATGTCGGCCCCCTATGGCTACACCTTC CASSMSAPYGYTF
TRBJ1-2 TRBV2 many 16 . TGTGCCAGCAGTGAAGCTCAGGGTTACCTATCTGGTGGCTACACCTTC CASSEAQGYLSGGYTF
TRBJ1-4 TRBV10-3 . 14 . TGTGCCATCAGTTACGTGAAGGTTCCGGGAAAACTGTTTTTT CAISYVKVPGKLFF
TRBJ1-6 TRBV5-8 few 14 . TGTGCCAGCAGCTTGGTGGCAGCCGTATCCCCCCTCCACTTT CASSLVAAVSPLHF
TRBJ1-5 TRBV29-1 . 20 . . CSVEGPYEQYFGPGNQPQHF
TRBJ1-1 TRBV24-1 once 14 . TGTGCCACCAGTGATAGCGCGGGGGCCACTGAAGCTTTCTTT CATSDSAGATEAFF
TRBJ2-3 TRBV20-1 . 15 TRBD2 TGCAGTGCTGCTTTGGCTAGCGGGGGGGCGGATACGCAGTATTTT CSAALASGGADTQYF
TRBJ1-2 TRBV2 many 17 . TGTGCCAGCAGTGACCTCGGCCTCAGGACGGACAACTATGGCTACACCTTC CASSDLGLRTDNYGYTF
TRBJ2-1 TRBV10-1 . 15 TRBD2 TGCGCCAGCAGTGATCTAGCGGGAGGGCACAATGAGCAGTTCTTC CASSDLAGGHNEQFF
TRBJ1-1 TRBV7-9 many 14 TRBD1 TGTGCCAGCAGCATGGGACAGGGAAACACTGAAGCTTTCTTT CASSMGQGNTEAFF
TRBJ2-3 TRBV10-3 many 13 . TGTGCCATCAGTGGTCTGGGAACAGATACGCAGTATTTT CAISGLGTDTQYF
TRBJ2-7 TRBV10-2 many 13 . TGCGCCAGCACCGCCGGAGTTGGGTACGAGCAGTACTTC CASTAGVGYEQYF
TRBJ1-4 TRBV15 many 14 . TGTGCCACCAGCAGAGGCGCAACTAATGAAAAACTGTTTTTT CATSRGATNEKLFF
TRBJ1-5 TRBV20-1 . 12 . TGCAGTGCAACGAGCGGGAGAGAGACCCAGCATTTT CSATSGRETQHF
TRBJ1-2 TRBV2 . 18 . TGTGCCAGCAGTGAAGGGTCAGCTTACAATGAGCAGGATCGGGGCTACACCTTC CASSEGSAYNEQDRGYTF
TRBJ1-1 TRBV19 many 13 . TGTGCCAGTAGTGCCAGGGGAAGAACTGAAGCTTTCTTT CASSARGRTEAFF
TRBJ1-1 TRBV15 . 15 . TGTGCCACCAGCAGAGTGGGGGGGGTGAACACTGAAGCTTTCTTT CATSRVGGVNTEAFF
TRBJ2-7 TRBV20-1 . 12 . TGCAGTGCCAGGAGCAGGAAATACGAGCAGTACTTC CSARSRKYEQYF
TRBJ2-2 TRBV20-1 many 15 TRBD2 TGCAGTGCTAAAAGGACTAGCGGGAGTGGAGGGGAGCTGTTTTTT CSAKRTSGSGGELFF
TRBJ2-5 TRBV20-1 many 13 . TGCAGTGCTCCCCCCCTGGGGGGAGAGACCCAGTACTTC CSAPPLGGETQYF
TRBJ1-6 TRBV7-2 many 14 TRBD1 TGTGCCAGCAGCTCTGACAGGGAGAATTCACCCCTCCACTTT CASSSDRENSPLHF
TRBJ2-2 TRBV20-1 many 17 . TGCAGTGCTAGAGATACATGGGGAAGCGCGAACACCGGGGAGCTGTTTTTT CSARDTWGSANTGELFF
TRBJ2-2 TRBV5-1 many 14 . TGCGCCAGCACGGGTAGCGGGAACACCGGGGAGCTGTTTTTT CASTGSGNTGELFF
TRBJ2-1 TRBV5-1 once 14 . TGCGCCAGCAGCTTGACCGGGCCTTACAATGAGCAGTTCTTC CASSLTGPYNEQFF
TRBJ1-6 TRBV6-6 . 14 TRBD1 TGTGCCACTTACGATCAGGGGGCGAATTCACCCCTCCACTTT CATYDQGANSPLHF
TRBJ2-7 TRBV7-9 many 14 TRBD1 TGTGCCAGCAGCACCTCCGGGACAGGGGACGAGCAGTACTTC CASSTSGTGDEQYF
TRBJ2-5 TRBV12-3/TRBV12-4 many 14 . TGTGCCAGCAGTGGAGACAGATACGAAGAGACCCAGTACTTC CASSGDRYEETQYF
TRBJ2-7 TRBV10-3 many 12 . TGTGCCAGTTGGGACTCGAAGTACGAGCAGTACTTC CASWDSKYEQYF
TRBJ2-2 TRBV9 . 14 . TGTGCCAGCAGCTTACTCGGGGAGGCCGGGGAGCTGTTTTTT CASSLLGEAGELFF
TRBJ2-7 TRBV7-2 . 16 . TGTGCCAGCAGTCCGTCTTTGGCAGGAGTAACCTACGAGCAGTACTTC CASSPSLAGVTYEQYF
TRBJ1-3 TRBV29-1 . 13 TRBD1 TGCAGCGACGACAGGGGAGCTGGAAACACCATATATTTT CSDDRGAGNTIYF
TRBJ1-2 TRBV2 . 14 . TGTGCCAGCAGTGAACAGGGGACTAACTATGGCTACACCTTC CASSEQGTNYGYTF
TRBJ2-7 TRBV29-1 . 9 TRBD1 TGCAGTCTCGGACAGGAACTGTACTTC CSLGQELYF
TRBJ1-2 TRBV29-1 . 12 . TGCAGCGTTGGGAAGATTAACTATGGCTACACCTTC CSVGKINYGYTF
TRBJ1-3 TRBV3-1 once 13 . TGTGCCAGCAGCCAGAACTTGGCAAACACCATATATTTT CASSQNLANTIYF
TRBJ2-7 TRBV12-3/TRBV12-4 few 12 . TGTGCCAGCAGTTTATCCCTAGTCCCTACGGAGTTC CASSLSLVPTEF
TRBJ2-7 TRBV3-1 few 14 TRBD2 TGTGCCAGCAGCCGTAGCGGGTTTATCGACGAGCAGTACTTC CASSRSGFIDEQYF
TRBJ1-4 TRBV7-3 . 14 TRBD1 TGTGCCAGCACGACTGACAGGGGGGTTGAAAAACTGTTTTTT CASTTDRGVEKLFF
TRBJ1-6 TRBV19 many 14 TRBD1 TGTGCCAGTAGAGGGACAGGGGATAATTCACCCCTCCACTTT CASRGTGDNSPLHF
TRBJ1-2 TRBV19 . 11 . TGTGCCAGTAGTAATGGCTATGGCTACACCTTC CASSNGYGYTF
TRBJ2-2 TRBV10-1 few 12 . TGCGCCAGCAGCGAAATGTACGGGGAGCTGTTTTTT CASSEMYGELFF
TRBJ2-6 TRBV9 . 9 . TGTGCCAGCAGCGCAAGTGGGACTTTC CASSASGTF
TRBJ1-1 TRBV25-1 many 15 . TGTGCCAGCAGTGAATCTAGGGGAATGAACACTGAAGCTTTCTTT CASSESRGMNTEAFF
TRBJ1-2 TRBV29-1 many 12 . TGCAGCGTTGTACAAAATAACTATGGCTACACCTTC CSVVQNNYGYTF
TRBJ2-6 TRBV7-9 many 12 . TGTGCCAGCAGCCCTGAGGCCAACGTCCTGACTTTC CASSPEANVLTF
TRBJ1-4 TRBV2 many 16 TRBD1 TGTGCCAGCAGTGTGAGCCAGGGGGCCTCTAATGAAAAACTGTTTTTT CASSVSQGASNEKLFF
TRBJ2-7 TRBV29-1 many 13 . TGCAGCGTTGAGAGTCAGACTCCCTACGAGCAGTACTTC CSVESQTPYEQYF
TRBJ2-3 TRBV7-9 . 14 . TGTGCCAGCAGCAACACCCCGGGGGTAGGGCCTCGGGATTTT CASSNTPGVGPRDF
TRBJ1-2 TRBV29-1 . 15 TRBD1 TGCAGCGTAGCCACATACGGACAGGTTGTCTATGGCTACACCTTC CSVATYGQVVYGYTF
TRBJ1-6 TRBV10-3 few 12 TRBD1 TGTGCCATCGGGACAGGGGATTCACCCCTCCACTTT CAIGTGDSPLHF